One and the same sample provided the 5 T cell receptor beta chains below, sequenced in a study of identical twins. Each CDR3 protein gets one entry after TCRdb re-called the 5' RACE reads with MiXCR. The table has roughly 500,000 distinct CDR3 sequences, around 20% seen once. This same sample was also taken into another study, of T cells expressing NK-cell markers.

The specimen was CD4+ T cells sorted from blood. The source of these receptors is a woman between 18 and 29 years old in good health.

This clonotype was observed a handful of times. The chain joins TRBV20-1 to TRBJ1-6; 11 bases fit TRBD1. Germline values: CDR1 DFQATT, CDR2 SNEGSKA (reference sequence). Trimming at V came to 6 bases and at J to 0 bases, leaving 10 bases not matched to a gene. There are 18 residues in the CDR3. As DNA, the CDR3 is TGCAGTGCAAATGCGGACAGGGGGCAAGGCTCCTATAATTCACCCCTCCACTTT. Amino acid sequence: CSANADRGQGSYNSPLHF.

The chain is built from TRBV5-1 and TRBJ1-1; a possible D gene is TRBD1 (5 bases). This CDR3 region has 15 residues. V dropped 4 bases and J dropped 7 bases, with 20 bases sitting between them. The V gene's germline CDR1 is SGHRS and CDR2 YFSETQ. Here the CDR3 DNA reads TGCGCCAGCAGCCCTGGGACGGGGCTGAGAGTTGAAGCTTTCTTT. Translation: CASSPGTGLRVEAFF.

At least ten counts were recorded for this clonotype. The CDR3 protein is CSAKGDPRNGELFF. The CDR3, as DNA: TGCAGTGCGAAAGGGGATCCCAGGAACGGGGAGCTGTTTTTT. The chain is built from TRBV20-1 and TRBJ2-2, with D maybe TRBD1 (5 bases). V was cut by 6 bases and J by 7 bases, with 18 bases left in between. Germline lookup yields CDR1 DFQATT and CDR2 SNEGSKA (reference sequence). CDR3 size: 14 residues.

CDR3 protein: CASRTGLAHNEQFF. The CDR3 DNA reads as TGTGCCAGCAGAACGGGGCTTGCGCACAATGAGCAGTTCTTC. The gene calls are TRBV12-3 or TRBV12-4 and TRBJ2-1; D could derive from TRBD1 or TRBD2 (5 bases each). V was clipped by 6 bases and J by 5 bases, with 14 bases between them. The CDR3 runs 14 residues.

The V gene is TRBV5-1, the J gene TRBJ2-7; 11 positions match TRBD1. The CDR3 has 15 amino acids. Germline-derived CDR1 and CDR2 are SGHRS and YFSETQ. The J segment lost 6 bases and the V segment lost 0 bases, leaving 5 bases of the junction unmatched. CDR3 bases: TGCGCCAGCAGCTTGGAGGGGGACAGGGGGTTCGAGCAGTACTTC. Protein: CASSLEGDRGFEQYF.